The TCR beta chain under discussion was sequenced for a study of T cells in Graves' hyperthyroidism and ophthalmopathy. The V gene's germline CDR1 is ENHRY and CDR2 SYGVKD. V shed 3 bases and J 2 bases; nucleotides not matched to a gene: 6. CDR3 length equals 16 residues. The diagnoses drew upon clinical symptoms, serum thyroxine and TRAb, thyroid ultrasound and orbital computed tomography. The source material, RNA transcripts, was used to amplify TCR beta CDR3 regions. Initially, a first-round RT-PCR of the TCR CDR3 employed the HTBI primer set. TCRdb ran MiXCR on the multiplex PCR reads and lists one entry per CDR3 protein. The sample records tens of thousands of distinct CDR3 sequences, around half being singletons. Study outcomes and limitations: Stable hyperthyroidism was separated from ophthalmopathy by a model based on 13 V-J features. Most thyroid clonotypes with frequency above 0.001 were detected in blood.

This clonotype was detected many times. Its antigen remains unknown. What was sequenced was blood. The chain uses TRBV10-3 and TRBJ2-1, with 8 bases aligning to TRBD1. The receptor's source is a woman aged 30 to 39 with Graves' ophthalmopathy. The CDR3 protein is CAISDSGTGAYNEQFF. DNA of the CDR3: TGTGCCATCAGTGATTCCGGGACAGGAGCCTACAATGAGCAGTTCTTC.